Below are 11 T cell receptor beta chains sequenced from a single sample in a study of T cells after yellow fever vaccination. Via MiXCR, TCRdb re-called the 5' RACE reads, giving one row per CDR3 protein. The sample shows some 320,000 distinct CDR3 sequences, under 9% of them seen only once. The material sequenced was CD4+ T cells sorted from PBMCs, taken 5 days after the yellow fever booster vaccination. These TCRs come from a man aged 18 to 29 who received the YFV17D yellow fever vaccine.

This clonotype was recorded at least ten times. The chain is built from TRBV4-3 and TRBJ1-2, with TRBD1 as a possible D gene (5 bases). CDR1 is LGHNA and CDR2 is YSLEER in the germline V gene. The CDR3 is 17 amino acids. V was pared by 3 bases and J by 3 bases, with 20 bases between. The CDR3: CASSQKIRREVDYGYTF. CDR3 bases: TGCGCCAGCAGCCAGAAAATCCGCAGGGAAGTTGACTATGGCTACACCTTC.

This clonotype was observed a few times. CDR3 sequence (DNA): TGTGCCAGCAGCGCCACCGGGACTTACGAGCAGTACGTC. Translating it yields CASSATGTYEQYV. V gene TRBV5-6 combines with J gene TRBJ2-7; possibly TRBD2 for D (6 bases). Trimming removed 4 bases at V and 4 bases at J, with 12 bases between. Germline V lookup: CDR1 SGHDT, CDR2 YYEEEE. The CDR3 contains 13 residues.

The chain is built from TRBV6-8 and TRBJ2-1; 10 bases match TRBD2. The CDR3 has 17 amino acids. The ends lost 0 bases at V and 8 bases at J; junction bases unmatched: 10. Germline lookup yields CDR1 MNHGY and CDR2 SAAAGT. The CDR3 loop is CASSYSLLAGPGHEQFF. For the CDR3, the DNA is TGTGCCAGCAGTTACTCGCTACTAGCGGGGCCCGGACATGAGCAGTTCTTC.

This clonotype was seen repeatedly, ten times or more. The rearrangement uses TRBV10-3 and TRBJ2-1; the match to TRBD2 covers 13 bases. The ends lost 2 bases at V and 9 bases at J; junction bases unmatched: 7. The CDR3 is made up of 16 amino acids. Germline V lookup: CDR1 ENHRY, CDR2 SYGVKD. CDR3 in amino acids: CAISEPGTSGDSEQFF. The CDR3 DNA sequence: TGTGCCATCAGTGAGCCTGGGACTAGCGGGGATAGTGAGCAGTTCTTC.

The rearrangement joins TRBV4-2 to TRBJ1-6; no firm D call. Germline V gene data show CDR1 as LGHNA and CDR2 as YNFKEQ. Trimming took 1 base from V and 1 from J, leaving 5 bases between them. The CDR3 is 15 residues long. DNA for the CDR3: TGTGCCAGCAGCCAAGTGCAGTCCTATAATTCACCCCTCCACTTT. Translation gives CASSQVQSYNSPLHF.

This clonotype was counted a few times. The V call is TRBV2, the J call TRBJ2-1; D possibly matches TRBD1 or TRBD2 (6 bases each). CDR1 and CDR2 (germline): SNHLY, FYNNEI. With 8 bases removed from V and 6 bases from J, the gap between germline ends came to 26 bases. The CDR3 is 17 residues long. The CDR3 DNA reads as TGTGCCAGCCGCCGGAGCCTAGCGACCAGAGGGGGCAATGAGCAGTTCTTC. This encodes CASRRSLATRGGNEQFF.

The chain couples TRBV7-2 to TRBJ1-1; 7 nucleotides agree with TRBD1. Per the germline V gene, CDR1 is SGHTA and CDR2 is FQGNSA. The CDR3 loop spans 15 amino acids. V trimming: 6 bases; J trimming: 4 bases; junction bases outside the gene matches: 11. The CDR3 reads CASRDRAGGATEAFF. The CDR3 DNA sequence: TGTGCCAGCAGAGACAGGGCCGGCGGAGCCACTGAAGCTTTCTTT. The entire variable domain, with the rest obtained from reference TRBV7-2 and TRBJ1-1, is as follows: GAGVSQSPSNKVTEKGKDVELRCDPISGHTALYWYRQSLGQGLEFLIYFQGNSAPDKSGLPSDRFSAERTGGSVSTLTIQRTQQEDSAVYLCASRDRAGGATEAFFGQGTRLTVV.

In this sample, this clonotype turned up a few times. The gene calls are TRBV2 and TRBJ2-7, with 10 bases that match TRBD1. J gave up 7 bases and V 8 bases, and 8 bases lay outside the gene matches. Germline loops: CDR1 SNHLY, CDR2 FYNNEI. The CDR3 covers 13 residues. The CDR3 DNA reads TGTGCCAGCCCGCCGGGGACAGGGGATGAGCAGTACTTC. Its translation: CASPPGTGDEQYF. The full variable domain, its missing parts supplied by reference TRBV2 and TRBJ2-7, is EPEVTQTPSHQVTQMGQEVILRCVPISNHLYFYWYRQILGQKVEFLVSFYNNEISEKSEIFDDQFSVERPDGSNFTLKIRSTKLEDSAMYFCASPPGTGDEQYFGPGTRLTVT.

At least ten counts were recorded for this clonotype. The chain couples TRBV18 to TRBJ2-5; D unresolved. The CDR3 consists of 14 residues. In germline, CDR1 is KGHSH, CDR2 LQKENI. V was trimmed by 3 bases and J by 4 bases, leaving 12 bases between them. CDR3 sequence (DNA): TGTGCCAGCTCACCCTCACTACCCCCAGAGACCCAGTACTTC. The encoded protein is CASSPSLPPETQYF.

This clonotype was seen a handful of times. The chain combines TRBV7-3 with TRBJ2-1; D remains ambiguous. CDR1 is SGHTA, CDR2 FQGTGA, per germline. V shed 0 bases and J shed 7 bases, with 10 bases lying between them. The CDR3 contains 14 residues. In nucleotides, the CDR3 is TGTGCCAGCAGCTTAACGGCACCTGGGAATGAGCAGTTCTTC. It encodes CASSLTAPGNEQFF.

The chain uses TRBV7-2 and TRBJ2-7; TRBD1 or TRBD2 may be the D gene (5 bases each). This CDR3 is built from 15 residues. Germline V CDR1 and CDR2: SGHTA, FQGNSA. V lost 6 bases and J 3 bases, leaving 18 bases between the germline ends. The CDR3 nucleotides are TGTGCCAGCAGTCAGTCAGGGACCGTGGGCTACGAGCAGTACTTC. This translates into CASSQSGTVGYEQYF.